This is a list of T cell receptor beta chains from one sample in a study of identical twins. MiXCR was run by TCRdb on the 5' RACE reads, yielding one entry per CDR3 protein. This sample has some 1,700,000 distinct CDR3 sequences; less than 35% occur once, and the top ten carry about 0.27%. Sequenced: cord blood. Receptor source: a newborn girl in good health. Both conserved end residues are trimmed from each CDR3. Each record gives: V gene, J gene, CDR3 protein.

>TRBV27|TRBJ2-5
ASRSSPLAEQETQY
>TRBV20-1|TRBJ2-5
SAGAKGNEQY
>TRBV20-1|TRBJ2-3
SAPGRHSDTQY
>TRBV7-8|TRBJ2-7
ASSLGRGHFYEQY
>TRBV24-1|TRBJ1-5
ATSDGVSYSNQPQH
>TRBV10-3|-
AISEGTGHPEQY
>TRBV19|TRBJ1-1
ASSMGWGQGAMNTEAF
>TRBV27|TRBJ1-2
ASSFGRVRGGYT
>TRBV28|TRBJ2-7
ASSSGLADYERY
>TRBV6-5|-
ASNSEGENNEQY
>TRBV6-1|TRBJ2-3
ASSASGRPSTDTQY
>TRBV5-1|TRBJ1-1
ASTDRGLEAF
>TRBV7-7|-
ASSPGSGGEQY
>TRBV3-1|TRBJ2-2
ASSQEDGPRLNTGELF
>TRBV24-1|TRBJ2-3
ATQAPAGTDTQY
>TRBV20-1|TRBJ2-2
SAVLAGKGAGELF
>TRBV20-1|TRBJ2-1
SARDWTSGVSYNEQF
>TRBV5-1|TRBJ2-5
ASSLSGTKETQY
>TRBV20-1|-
SGLAGGQDEQY
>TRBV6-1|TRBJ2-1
ASITGTSGTNEQF
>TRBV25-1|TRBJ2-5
ASTLIGGETQY
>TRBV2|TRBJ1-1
ASVLKGQGGWTEAF